These 22 T cell receptor beta chains originate from one sample sequenced in a study of T cell changes during pregnancy in multiple sclerosis (dated by TCRdb to the late 2010s). Libraries were prepared through the immunoSEQ multiplex PCR assay. TCRdb limited this immuneACCESS table to in-frame rearrangements with V and J called. A share of clones is missing; checked studies link under half to unresolved V genes, and the rest is unexplained. Recorded for this sample are approximately 41,000 clones; around 93% of them occurred a single time. The ten largest clones capture 0.39% of the sample. The starting material was CD4+ T cells from peripheral blood mononuclear cells, obtained in the second trimester of pregnancy. All receptors derive from a female donor with multiple sclerosis, enrolled in a pregnancy study.

The rearrangement uses TRBV19 and TRBJ2-2, with TRBD2 identical over 7 bases. Germline assignment: CDR1 LNHDA and CDR2 SQIVND (reference sequence). The CDR3 has 14 residues. The J segment lost 6 bases and the V segment lost 1 base, leaving 2 bases of the junction unmatched. CDR3 coding DNA: TGTGCCAGTAGTATAGGGGGGGGGTCCGGGGAGCTGTTTTTT. Its translation: CASSIGGGSGELFF.

The chain links TRBV30 to TRBJ1-1; D call uncertain. The CDR3 consists of 11 residues. Germline V CDR1 and CDR2: GTSNPN, SVGIG (reference sequence). Trimming shortened V by 5 bases and J by 1 base, and 5 bases separated the two germline ends. CDR3 bases: TGTGCCTGGGCAGGGAACACTGAAGCTTTCTTT. Its translation is CAWAGNTEAFF. Full variable domain (outside the CDR3, taken from reference TRBV30 and TRBJ1-1): SQTIHQWPATLVQPVGSPLSLECTVEGTSNPNLYWYRQAAGRGLQLLFYSVGIGQISSEVPQNLSASRPQDRQFILSSKKLLLSDSGFYLCAWAGNTEAFFGQGTRLTVV.

The chain is built from TRBV6-6 and TRBJ1-1, with no clear D. Germline V gene sequence: CDR1 MNHNY, CDR2 SVGAGI (reference sequence). Trimming cost V 2 bases and J 0 bases, with 7 bases left between them. The length of the CDR3 is 14 residues. The CDR3 DNA sequence: TGTGCCAGCAGTTACGCGGGGATGAACACTGAAGCTTTCTTT. Amino acid sequence: CASSYAGMNTEAFF.

The DNA for the CDR3 is TGTGCCAGTAGTACAGGGGGCGCGACTATGAACACTGAAGCTTTCTTT. It specifies CASSTGGATMNTEAFF. The chain is built from TRBV19 and TRBJ1-1, with 8 bases aligning to TRBD1. CDR1 LNHDA and CDR2 SQIVND come from the germline V gene (reference sequence). J was trimmed by 0 bases and V by 4 bases; bases with no gene match: 7. The CDR3 is 16 residues long.

The rearrangement joins TRBV4-2 to TRBJ1-1, with D perhaps matching TRBD1 (6 bases). Trimming removed 0 bases from V and 3 bases from J, with 11 bases in between. The CDR3 consists of 15 residues. Germline values: CDR1 LGHNA, CDR2 YNFKEQ. The CDR3 protein is CASSQEDSSDTEAFF. The CDR3 DNA follows: TGTGCCAGCAGCCAAGAGGACAGTTCGGACACTGAAGCTTTCTTT.

CDR3 sequence reads: CASSLGAGGRSNEQFF. The CDR3 region has the DNA TGCGCCAGCAGCTTGGGAGCGGGGGGGCGGTCCAATGAGCAGTTCTTC. V usage is TRBV5-1 and J usage is TRBJ2-1, with 10 nucleotides matching TRBD2. In germline, CDR1 is SGHRS, CDR2 YFSETQ. The V gene end was trimmed by 0 bases and the J gene end by 6 bases; junction bases not matched to a gene: 6. The CDR3 has 16 amino acids.

The CDR3 here is CASRATGQPNQPQHF. The CDR3 nucleotides are TGTGCCAGCAGAGCCACGGGACAGCCTAATCAGCCCCAGCATTTT. The chain recombines TRBV2 with TRBJ1-5; 7 bases align to TRBD1. V gave up 6 bases and J gave up 4 bases; unmatched junction bases: 9. This CDR3 comprises 15 residues. CDR1 and CDR2 (germline): SNHLY, FYNNEI.

The genes are TRBV28 and TRBJ2-7; 13 bases fit TRBD2. In germline, CDR1 is MDHEN, CDR2 SYDVKM. The J segment lost 0 bases and the V segment lost 8 bases, leaving 4 bases of the junction unmatched. The CDR3 has 15 residues. CDR3 nucleotides: TGTGCCAGCTGGGGGACTAGCGGGATCTCCTACGAGCAGTACTTC. Amino acid sequence: CASWGTSGISYEQYF.

V gene TRBV7-9 combines with J gene TRBJ2-3; 7 bases fit TRBD1. Germline CDR1 is SEHNR and CDR2 is FQNEAQ (reference sequence). This CDR3 is 18 amino acids long. V shed 2 bases, J shed 5 bases, and the junction held 16 bases outside the gene matches. The chain's CDR3 is CASSLRPTGDHRGDTQYF. Here the CDR3 DNA reads TGTGCCAGCAGCTTAAGACCTACAGGGGACCACCGGGGAGATACGCAGTATTTT.

For the CDR3, the DNA is TGTGCCAGCAGCTGGAGTGGGTTAAGCAGCTCCTACGAGCAGTACTTC. This encodes CASSWSGLSSSYEQYF. This sequence joins TRBV7-2 and TRBJ2-7, with D hard to call. Trimming removed 4 bases at V and 0 bases at J, with 16 bases between. The CDR3 is 16 residues long. Germline values: CDR1 SGHTA, CDR2 FQGNSA. The full variable domain, with the rest looked up from reference TRBV7-2 and TRBJ2-7, is GAGVSQSPSNKVTEKGKDVELRCDPISGHTALYWYRQSLGQGLEFLIYFQGNSAPDKSGLPSDRFSAERTGGSVSTLTIQRTQQEDSAVYLCASSWSGLSSSYEQYFGPGTRLTVT.

This clone occurred once. V and J are TRBV10-3 and TRBJ2-7, with D perhaps TRBD1 (6 bases). Germline V gives CDR1 ENHRY, CDR2 SYGVKD. V was trimmed by 4 bases and J by 4 bases, leaving 11 bases between them. This CDR3 contains 13 residues. DNA of the CDR3: TGTGCCATCAGTGTACAGGGATGGTACGAGCAGTACTTC. Translating gives CAISVQGWYEQYF.

This chain joins TRBV5-1 and TRBJ2-7, with D tentatively TRBD2 (5 bases). CDR1 is SGHRS, CDR2 YFSETQ, per germline. This CDR3 is built from 13 residues. The V and J ends lost 2 bases and 1 base respectively, with 7 bases between them. This chain's CDR3 is CASSFEGSYEQYF. CDR3 nucleotides: TGCGCCAGCAGCTTTGAGGGATCCTACGAGCAGTACTTC.

This chain links TRBV28 with TRBJ2-2; D is possibly TRBD2 (7 bases). V was pared by 5 bases and J by 6 bases, with 22 bases between. This CDR3 is 17 amino acids long. Germline V lookup: CDR1 MDHEN, CDR2 SYDVKM. The CDR3 sequence is CASSGTKMGGASGELFF. The DNA of the CDR3 is TGTGCCAGCAGTGGGACTAAAATGGGGGGGGCGTCCGGGGAGCTGTTTTTT.

J is TRBJ2-1 and V is TRBV5-1; D remains unclear. This CDR3 has 14 amino acids. Trimming cost V 4 bases and J 3 bases, with 11 bases left between them. Per germline, CDR1 SGHRS and CDR2 YFSETQ. The CDR3 nucleotides are TGCGCCAGCAGCCCAGGCCGACACTACAATGAGCAGTTCTTC. Its protein product is CASSPGRHYNEQFF.

The genes are TRBV27 and TRBJ2-2; D is possibly TRBD2 (5 bases). V was trimmed by 8 bases and J by 0 bases, leaving 10 bases between them. Germline V gene sequence: CDR1 MNHEY, CDR2 SMNVEV (reference sequence). This CDR3 has 14 amino acids. This chain's CDR3 is CASRSRANTGELFF. The DNA for the CDR3 is TGTGCCAGCCGGTCGCGGGCGAACACCGGGGAGCTGTTTTTT.

The chain couples TRBV19 to TRBJ1-5, with TRBD1 matching 7 bases. Looked up from germline, CDR1 is LNHDA and CDR2 is SQIVND (reference sequence). With 4 bases clipped from V and 7 bases from J, the junction kept 7 bases outside the gene matches. This CDR3 is built from 14 residues. The CDR3 nucleotides are TGTGCCAGTAGTAGAGACAGGGTCGGGCAGCCCCAGCATTTT. It encodes CASSRDRVGQPQHF.

The chain uses TRBV11-3 and TRBJ2-7; D gene uncertain. Germline loops: CDR1 SGHNT, CDR2 YENEEA. The CDR3 loop spans 12 amino acids. The V and J ends lost 5 bases and 6 bases respectively, with 11 bases between them. The CDR3 sequence is CASSGQTSEQYF. CDR3 in DNA: TGTGCCAGCAGCGGGCAGACCTCCGAGCAGTACTTC.

This clone was seen more than once but under ten times. J is TRBJ1-2 and V is TRBV2; no clear D gene. Per germline, CDR1 SNHLY and CDR2 FYNNEI. The CDR3 contains 11 residues. The ends were cut back, 6 bases at V and 5 bases at J, with 7 bases in the middle. The CDR3 DNA reads as TGTGCCAGCAGGAGGTCGTATGGCTACACCTTC. Amino acids: CASRRSYGYTF.

V usage is TRBV7-9 and J usage is TRBJ2-2; TRBD2 agrees at 9 bases. This CDR3 is built from 19 residues. The V and J ends lost 4 bases and 4 bases, in that order; junction bases with no gene match: 16. The germline gives CDR1 SEHNR, CDR2 FQNEAQ (reference sequence). This CDR3 is CASSSRRGGPAFGTGELFF. The CDR3 bases are TGTGCCAGCAGCTCACGGCGGGGGGGGCCGGCTTTCGGCACCGGGGAGCTGTTTTTT.

The V and J genes are TRBV4-1 and TRBJ1-1; D not certain. Germline CDR1 is MGHRA and CDR2 is YSYEKL. The CDR3 spans 15 residues. Trimming took off 1 base at V and 1 base at J, with 10 bases between the two ends. The DNA of the CDR3 is TGCGCCAGCAGCCAAGGGTACGGGAAGAACACTGAAGCTTTCTTT. It specifies CASSQGYGKNTEAFF.

This CDR3 is CASSQSPSPTDTQYF. CDR3 nucleotide sequence: TGTGCCAGCAGCCAATCCCCCTCCCCCACAGATACGCAGTATTTT. The V call is TRBV4-2, the J call TRBJ2-3; D is unresolved. V was cut by 2 bases and J by 2 bases, with 11 bases left in between. The CDR3 contains 15 residues. Germline V lookup: CDR1 LGHNA, CDR2 YNFKEQ.

The chain is built from TRBV25-1 and TRBJ1-2; TRBD1 matches 7 bases. The CDR3 is 16 amino acids. Trimming removed 6 bases from V and 1 base from J; junction bases left unmatched: 11. CDR1 is MGHDK, CDR2 SYGVNS, per germline. CDR3 region: CASRGKIPGGNYGYTF. In DNA form, the CDR3 reads TGTGCCAGCAGGGGGAAGATACCAGGGGGTAACTATGGCTACACCTTC.